This TCR beta chain was identified in a study of T cell responses to AZD1222 COVID-19 vaccine. Overall study findings and caveats: It should be noted that donors were predominantly white British and more often female, and clonal diversity was possibly underestimated. Regions 160-218 and 743-854 dominated among vaccine-associated CD4 TCRs spanning spike. Repertoire sampling was restricted to post-peak T cell response timepoints.

With respect to this clone: Its antigen is unidentified.

Profiled with immunoSEQ multiplex PCR; TCRdb holds only in-frame clones, not every one. The sample has about 100,000 clones; roughly 86% are singletons. In germline, CDR1 is GTSNPN, CDR2 SVGIG (reference sequence). The CDR3 loop spans 11 amino acids. The source was peripheral blood, collected on day 0 of MenACWY control vaccination. The origin of this receptor is an adult in good health. The chain uses TRBV30 and TRBJ2-5; unclear D gene. This CDR3 reads CGTSNRETQYF. In DNA form, the CDR3 reads TGTGGTACGAGCAATCGGGAGACCCAGTACTTC.